This T cell receptor (beta chain) was captured in a study of OX40 agonist ivuxolimab in advanced cancers. Study-level background: The drug used for patients, ivuxolimab, was an agonistic anti-OX40 (CD134) antibody. Eligibility rules accepted prior anti-PD-1, anti-PD-L1 or anti-CTLA-4 therapy, and around 40% had some.

The data were produced by immunoSEQ multiplex PCR, yet TCRdb's version contains in-frame clones alone and is incomplete. The sample lists about 76,000 clones; roughly nine tenths were seen once. Turning to this clone: The antigen is not known.

Germline loops: CDR1 SGHDT, CDR2 YYEEEE. The CDR3 spans 14 residues. Trimming shortened V by 4 bases and J by 1 base, and 9 bases separated the two germline ends. Study observations and caveats: CD4+ and CD8+ blood T cells expanded clonally by week 6 at 0.1 to 3.0 mg/kg.

This TCR derives from an adult with an advanced solid tumor such as melanoma, head and neck, liver or kidney cancer. The chain combines TRBV5-6 with TRBJ2-4; D remains unclear. The sample in question was CD4+ or CD8+ T cells sorted from blood, obtained in a trial of the OX40 agonist ivuxolimab. This CDR3 reads CASSPPAAKNIQYF. Here the CDR3 DNA reads TGTGCCAGCAGCCCGCCCGCGGCCAAAAACATTCAGTACTTC.